This TCR beta chain was captured by sequencing in a study of response to subunit inactivated influenza vaccine. The germline V gene encodes CDR1 SGHAT and CDR2 FQDESV (reference sequence). The CDR3 extends over 19 amino acids. Trimming cost V 1 base and J 3 bases, with 23 bases left between them. This clonotype has a handful of counts. Its antigen is unidentified. TCRdb redid the calling of the RT-PCR reads with MiXCR, one entry per CDR3 protein. The sample yields 700,000 to 800,000 distinct CDR3 sequences, about 18% seen once. Study-level points and caveats: Authors suggested each seasonal flu vaccination may recruit only limited numbers of new T cells.

The input for sequencing was PBMCs from blood, taken about 5 days after vaccination. The chain combines TRBV11-1 with TRBJ2-3; tentatively, D is TRBD1 or TRBD2 (5 bases each). The source is a man aged 45 to 65 who received an inactivated influenza vaccine. This chain's CDR3 is CASSLEVVFRGPATDTQYF. CDR3 nucleotides: TGTGCCAGCAGCTTAGAGGTTGTATTTCGGGGCCCCGCAACAGATACGCAGTATTTT.